The entry that follows covers one TCR beta chain sequence. As yet, its antigen is unknown. V was trimmed by 3 bases and J by 5 bases, leaving 14 bases between them. The CDR3 sequence is 14 residues long. Germline V lookup: CDR1 SGHRS, CDR2 YFSETQ. The sample is drawn from a study of T cell responses to AZD1222 COVID-19 vaccine. Study outcomes and limitations: Sampling captured repertoires only after the peak T cell response.

Profiling relied on immunoSEQ multiplex PCR, and the TCRdb table lists in-frame clones only, not all of them. The data contain roughly 150,000 clones, around 88% of them singletons. The sample in question was peripheral blood, obtained on day 0 of MenACWY control vaccination. V is TRBV5-1 and J is TRBJ2-5, with D perhaps assigned TRBD1 or TRBD2 (6 bases each). This TCR derives from an adult in good health. CDR3 nucleotide sequence: TGCGCCAGCAGCTCCGGAGGGGGGAGGGAGACCCAGTACTTC. Translated: CASSSGGGRETQYF.